This T cell receptor beta chain originates from a study of blood T cells in healthy people across ages. Sample-barcoded 5' priming and a J-beta primer mix drove a second PCR of about 7 to 11 cycles. TCRdb reprocessed the 5' RACE reads with MiXCR, giving one entry per CDR3 protein. The table has some 780,000 distinct CDR3 sequences, just over 55% seen once. The CDR3 spans 15 residues. Trimming took 7 bases from V and 4 from J; bases not matched to a gene: 10. Germline-derived CDR1 and CDR2 are MNHNS and SASEGT. Whole-study results and caveats: In older individuals, TCR beta diversity per million T cells was lower, falling roughly linearly with age. Fewer expanded clones and more diversity marked long-lived versus aged donors. Researchers deemed the diversity estimates from one million T cells underestimates.

Extractions gave at least 5.5 micrograms of total RNA per sample. With respect to this clonotype: As yet, its antigen is unknown.

The sequencing input was blood. The clonotype comes from a man aged 35-49 years in good health. The V gene is TRBV6-1, the J gene TRBJ1-2; 9 bases map to TRBD1. The CDR3 region is CASKPGTGSGYGYTF. In DNA form, the CDR3 reads TGTGCCAGCAAACCCGGGACAGGGTCCGGCTATGGCTACACCTTC.